The 17 T cell receptor beta chains presented below share a single source sample, sequenced in a study of a mutant IDH1 vaccine in newly diagnosed glioma. Time point: week 47, end of study. Every single dose of the vaccine, 300 ug of mutant IDH1 20-mer peptide, came with topical imiquimod. Sequencing used immunoSEQ multiplex PCR; TCRdb keeps in-frame clones, though not all of them. This repertoire shows about 59,000 clones, roughly four fifths found once; its top ten account for 3.8%. What these receptors recognize is not known. Sequenced here: PBMCs, sampled from a glioma patient whose treatment included an IDH1 peptide vaccine. The source of these receptors is a man younger than 45 with glioma.

CDR3 DNA sequence: TGTGCCAGCGGTTTTTACAGGGCCACCGGGGAGCTGTTTTTT. Protein: CASGFYRATGELFF. The chain couples TRBV2 to TRBJ2-2; D is possibly TRBD1 (6 bases). The V end lost 8 bases, the J end lost 4 bases, and 14 bases lay between the germline ends. Germline lookup yields CDR1 SNHLY and CDR2 FYNNEI. This CDR3 has 14 residues.

This rearrangement joins TRBV18 to TRBJ2-1; 9 bases agree with TRBD1. The CDR3 totals 16 residues. Germline V CDR1 and CDR2: KGHSH, LQKENI. J lost 2 bases, V lost 3 bases, and 5 bases had no gene match. The CDR3, as DNA: TGTGCCAGCTCACCCCAGGGACAGGGCCCCTACAATGAGCAGTTCTTC. Translating it yields CASSPQGQGPYNEQFF.

The rearrangement uses TRBV7-9 and TRBJ2-3; the D gene is possibly TRBD2 (5 bases). The CDR3 extends over 14 amino acids. Germline CDR1 and CDR2: SEHNR and FQNEAQ (reference sequence). Between the trimmed V and J ends, which lost 4 bases and 0 bases, there was a span of 8 bases. The CDR3 DNA reads as TGTGCCAGCAGCTCCGAGCGGAGCACAGATACGCAGTATTTT. Its translation: CASSSERSTDTQYF.

The chain is built from TRBV27 and TRBJ2-2; D perhaps matches TRBD1 (6 bases). Germline-derived CDR1 and CDR2 are MNHEY and SMNVEV (reference sequence). This CDR3 contains 16 residues. V was trimmed by 8 bases and J by 4 bases, leaving 20 bases between them. The CDR3 DNA reads TGTGCCAGCCGATTCACAAGACAGGAGGTCACCGGGGAGCTGTTTTTT. Translation gives CASRFTRQEVTGELFF.

The chain employs TRBV6-5 and TRBJ1-3; D is ambiguous. The germline gives CDR1 MNHEY, CDR2 SVGAGI. This CDR3 region has 15 residues. Trimming removed 6 bases from V and 0 bases from J, with 12 bases in between. The CDR3 DNA is TGTGCCAGCAGCCCACTATCCATCTCTGGAAACACCATATATTTT. Protein sequence: CASSPLSISGNTIYF.

This chain joins TRBV19 and TRBJ2-1; TRBD2 might be the D (7 bases). The CDR3 runs 15 residues. V lost 5 bases and J 2 bases, leaving 13 bases between the germline ends. The germline V gene has CDR1 LNHDA and CDR2 SQIVND (reference sequence). CDR3 amino acids: CASSAEGGPYNEQFF. The CDR3 coding sequence is TGTGCCAGTAGTGCGGAGGGGGGGCCCTACAATGAGCAGTTCTTC.

The chain uses TRBV18 and TRBJ1-5, with D possibly matching TRBD1 (6 bases). Germline V lookup: CDR1 KGHSH, CDR2 LQKENI. V was cut by 6 bases and J by 5 bases, with 11 bases left in between. The CDR3 covers 13 residues. The DNA of the CDR3 is TGTGCCAGCTCGGACAGACCGGATCAGCCCCAGCATTTT. Residues: CASSDRPDQPQHF.

The chain is built from TRBV14 and TRBJ2-5, with no clear D. This CDR3 spans 12 amino acids. Germline V gene lookup returns CDR1 SGHDN and CDR2 FVKESK. V was pared by 5 bases and J by 4 bases, with 8 bases between. CDR3 bases: TGTGCCAGCAGCGGAGATGGAGAGACCCAGTACTTC. Protein: CASSGDGETQYF.

The chain carries TRBV7-9 and TRBJ1-5; D is undetermined. Trimming cost V 7 bases and J 3 bases, with 10 bases left between them. This CDR3 comprises 13 residues. The germline V gene encodes CDR1 SEHNR and CDR2 FQNEAQ (reference sequence). CDR3 sequence reads: CASTAGINQPQHF. The CDR3, as DNA: TGTGCCAGCACCGCGGGGATCAATCAGCCCCAGCATTTT. Together with reference TRBV7-9 and TRBJ1-5, the CDR3 gives the full variable domain: DTGVSQNPRHKITKRGQNVTFRCDPISEHNRLYWYRQTLGQGPEFLTYFQNEAQLEKSRLLSDRFSAERPKGSFSTLEIQRTEQGDSAMYLCASTAGINQPQHFGDGTRLSIL.

The chain recombines TRBV6-4 with TRBJ2-1; no reliable D call. This CDR3 comprises 18 residues. Trimming cost V 0 bases and J 3 bases, with 18 bases left between them. The germline gives CDR1 MRHNA, CDR2 SNTAGT. In nucleotides, the CDR3 is TGTGCCAGCAGTGACTCTACTTCGGTACGGCCACGCTACAATGAGCAGTTCTTC. Translated: CASSDSTSVRPRYNEQFF.

The chain carries TRBV5-1 and TRBJ1-6; D not resolved. The CDR3 covers 14 residues. Trimming took 0 bases from V and 8 from J, leaving 9 bases between them. In germline, CDR1 is SGHRS, CDR2 YFSETQ. CDR3: CASSLGQDYSPLHF. For the CDR3, the DNA is TGCGCCAGCAGCTTGGGGCAGGACTATTCACCCCTCCACTTT.

The chain couples TRBV4-1 to TRBJ2-7; no clear D. The V gene's germline CDR1 is MGHRA and CDR2 YSYEKL. V lost 3 bases, J lost 0 bases, and 9 bases lay in between. The CDR3 consists of 14 residues. CDR3 DNA: TGCGCCAGCAGCCAGATGTACACCTCCTACGAGCAGTACTTC. Translating gives CASSQMYTSYEQYF.

The chain employs TRBV4-2 and TRBJ1-2; D might be TRBD1 (6 bases). V was trimmed by 1 base and J by 1 base, leaving 16 bases between them. The germline V gene encodes CDR1 LGHNA and CDR2 YNFKEQ. The CDR3 totals 17 residues. The CDR3 loop is CASSQVFRQEDNYGYTF. CDR3 nucleotides: TGTGCCAGCAGCCAAGTTTTTCGACAGGAAGATAACTATGGCTACACCTTC.

This chain links TRBV5-6 with TRBJ2-3; TRBD2 matches 9 bases. Trimming at V came to 4 bases and at J to 1 base, leaving 7 bases not matched to a gene. The CDR3 has 16 amino acids. Per germline, CDR1 SGHDT and CDR2 YYEEEE. CDR3 in DNA: TGTGCCAGCAGCCTCGGGACTAGCTGGGGCACAGATACGCAGTATTTT. It codes for CASSLGTSWGTDTQYF.

The chain couples TRBV25-1 to TRBJ1-2, with D perhaps matching TRBD1 (5 bases). The CDR3 sequence is 13 residues long. Looked up from germline, CDR1 is MGHDK and CDR2 is SYGVNS. V lost 6 bases and J 4 bases, leaving 12 bases between the germline ends. CDR3 nucleotides: TGTGCCAGCAGCCAGGGATTGGGCTATGGCTACACCTTC. Protein product: CASSQGLGYGYTF.

This clone was found a few times. The V and J genes are TRBV5-6 and TRBJ1-5; D not resolved. CDR1 is SGHDT and CDR2 is YYEEEE in the germline V gene. The CDR3 totals 14 residues. V lost 2 bases and J lost 0, with 6 bases in between. The CDR3 is CASSFRSSNQPQHF. The CDR3 DNA follows: TGTGCCAGCAGCTTCAGGAGTAGCAATCAGCCCCAGCATTTT. The complete variable domain, with remaining parts taken from reference TRBV5-6 and TRBJ1-5, reads DAGVTQSPTHLIKTRGQQVTLRCSPKSGHDTVSWYQQALGQGPQFIFQYYEEEERQRGNFPDRFSGHQFPNYSSELNVNALLLGDSALYLCASSFRSSNQPQHFGDGTRLSIL.

The V and J genes are TRBV6-6 and TRBJ2-5, with unresolved D. Trimming took off 6 bases at V and 5 bases at J, with 10 bases between the two ends. CDR1 and CDR2 from the germline V gene are MNHNY and SVGAGI (reference sequence). CDR3 length equals 12 residues. The CDR3: CASRLMGETQYF. The CDR3 nucleotides are TGTGCCAGCAGATTGATGGGGGAGACCCAGTACTTC.